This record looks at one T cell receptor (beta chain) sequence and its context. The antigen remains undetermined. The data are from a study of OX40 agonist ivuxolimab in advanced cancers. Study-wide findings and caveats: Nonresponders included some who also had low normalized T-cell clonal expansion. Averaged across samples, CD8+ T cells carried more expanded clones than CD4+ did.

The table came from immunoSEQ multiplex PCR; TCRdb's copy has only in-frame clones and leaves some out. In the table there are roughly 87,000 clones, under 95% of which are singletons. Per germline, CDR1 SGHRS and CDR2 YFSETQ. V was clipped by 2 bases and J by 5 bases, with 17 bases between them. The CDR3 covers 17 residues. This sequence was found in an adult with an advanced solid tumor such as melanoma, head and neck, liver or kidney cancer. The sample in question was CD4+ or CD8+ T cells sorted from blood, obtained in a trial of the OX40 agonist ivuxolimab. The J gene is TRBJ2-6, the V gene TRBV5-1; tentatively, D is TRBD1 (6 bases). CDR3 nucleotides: TGCGCCAGCAGCTTAGGGGACACACTATCCTGGGCCAACGTCCTGACTTTC. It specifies CASSLGDTLSWANVLTF. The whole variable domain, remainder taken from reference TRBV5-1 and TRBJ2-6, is KAGVTQTPRYLIKTRGQQVTLSCSPISGHRSVSWYQQTPGQGLQFLFEYFSETQRNKGNFPGRFSGRQFSNSRSEMNVSTLELGDSALYLCASSLGDTLSWANVLTFGAGSRLTVL.